This TCR beta chain was identified in a study of T-cell memory formation after mild COVID-19. TCRdb reprocessed the 5' RACE reads with MiXCR, giving one entry per CDR3 protein. The sample holds 170,000 or so distinct CDR3 sequences, about 22% seen once. This CDR3 has 13 residues. In germline, CDR1 is LNHNV, CDR2 YYDKDF (reference sequence). V shed 7 bases and J 10 bases; nucleotides not matched to a gene: 10. This chain links TRBV15 with TRBJ1-1, with 9 bases that match TRBD1. The sample comprised PBMCs or a T cell subset sorted from them (not recorded which). The source is an adult woman who had mild COVID-19 (a few samples of this study predate the infection). Cell type and time point are not known. The CDR3 loop is CATTHRGHIGAFF. The DNA for the CDR3 is TGTGCCACCACTCACAGGGGGCATATTGGAGCTTTCTTT.